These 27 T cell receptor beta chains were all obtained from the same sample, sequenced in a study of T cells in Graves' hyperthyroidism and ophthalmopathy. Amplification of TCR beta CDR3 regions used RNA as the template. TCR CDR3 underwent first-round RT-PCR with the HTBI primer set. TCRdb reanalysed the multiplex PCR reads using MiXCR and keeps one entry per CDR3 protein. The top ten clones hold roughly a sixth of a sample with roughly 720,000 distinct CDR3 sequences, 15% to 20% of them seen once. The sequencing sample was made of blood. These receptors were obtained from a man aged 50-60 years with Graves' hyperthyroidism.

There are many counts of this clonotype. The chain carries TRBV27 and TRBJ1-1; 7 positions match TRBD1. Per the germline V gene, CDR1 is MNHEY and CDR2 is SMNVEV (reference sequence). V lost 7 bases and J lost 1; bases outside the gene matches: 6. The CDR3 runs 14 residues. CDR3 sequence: CASTGTATNTEAFF. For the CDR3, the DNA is TGTGCCAGCACCGGGACAGCCACGAACACTGAAGCTTTCTTT.

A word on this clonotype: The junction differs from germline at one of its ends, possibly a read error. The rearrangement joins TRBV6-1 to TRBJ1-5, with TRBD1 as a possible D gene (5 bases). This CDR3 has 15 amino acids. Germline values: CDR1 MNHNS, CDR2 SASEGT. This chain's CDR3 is CGTTIRDEGNQPRHF. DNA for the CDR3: TGTGGCACGACGATCCGGGACGAGGGCAATCAGCCCCGGCATTTT.

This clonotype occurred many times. The DNA for the CDR3 is TGTGCCAGCAGCTTAGCTGACAGATACAATGAGCAGTTCTTC. It is translated as CASSLADRYNEQFF. This chain links TRBV11-3 with TRBJ2-1; D possibly corresponds to TRBD1 (5 bases). Deletions cut 1 base from V and 4 bases from J, with 8 bases between. The CDR3 sequence is 14 residues long. Germline CDR1 SGHNT, CDR2 YENEEA.

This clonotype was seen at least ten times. CDR3 nucleotides: TGTGCCAGCACCCAATCCTATGCTGAAGCTTTCTTT. Its translation: CASTQSYAEAFF. The V and J genes are TRBV28 and TRBJ1-1, with unresolved D. From germline, CDR1 is MDHEN and CDR2 SYDVKM. This CDR3 contains 12 residues. V was clipped by 7 bases and J by 6 bases, with 12 bases between them.

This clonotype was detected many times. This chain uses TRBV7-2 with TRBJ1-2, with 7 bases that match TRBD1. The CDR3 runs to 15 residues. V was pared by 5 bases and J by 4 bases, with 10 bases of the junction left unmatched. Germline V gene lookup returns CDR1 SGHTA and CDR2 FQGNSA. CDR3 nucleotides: TGTGCCAGCAGCCCCCGGGAGGGGGCGCGCTATGGCTACACCTTC. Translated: CASSPREGARYGYTF.

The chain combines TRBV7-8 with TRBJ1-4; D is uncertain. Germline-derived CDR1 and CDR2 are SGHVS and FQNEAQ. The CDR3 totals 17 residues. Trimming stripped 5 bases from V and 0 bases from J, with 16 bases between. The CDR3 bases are TGTGCCAGCAGCCCGATCGATTGGGCTACAACTAATGAAAAACTGTTTTTT. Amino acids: CASSPIDWATTNEKLFF. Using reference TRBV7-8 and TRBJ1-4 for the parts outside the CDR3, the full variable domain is GAGVSQSPRYKVAKRGQDVALRCDPISGHVSLFWYQQALGQGPEFLTYFQNEAQLDKSGLPSDRFFAERPEGSVSTLKIQRTQQEDSAVYLCASSPIDWATTNEKLFFGSGTQLSVL.

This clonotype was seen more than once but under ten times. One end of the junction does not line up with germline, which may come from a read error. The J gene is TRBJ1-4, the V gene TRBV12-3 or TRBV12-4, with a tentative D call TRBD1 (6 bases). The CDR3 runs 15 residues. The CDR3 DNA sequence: TGTGCCAGCAGTTTAAGGGGGGAGTCTAATGAAAAACTGCTTTTT. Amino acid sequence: CASSLRGESNEKLLF.

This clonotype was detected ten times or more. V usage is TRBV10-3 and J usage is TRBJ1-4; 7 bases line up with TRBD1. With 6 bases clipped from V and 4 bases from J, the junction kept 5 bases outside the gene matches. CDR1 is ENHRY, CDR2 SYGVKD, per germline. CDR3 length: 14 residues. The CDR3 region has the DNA TGTGCCATCAGGGGGACAGATATTAATGAAAAACTGTTTTTT. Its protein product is CAIRGTDINEKLFF.

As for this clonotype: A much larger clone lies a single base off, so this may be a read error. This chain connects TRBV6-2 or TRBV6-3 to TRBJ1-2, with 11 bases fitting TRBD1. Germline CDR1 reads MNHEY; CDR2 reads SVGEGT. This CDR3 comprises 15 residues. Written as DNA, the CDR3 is TGTGCCAGCAGCGGACAGGGGGCTTATTACTATGGCTACATCTTC. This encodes CASSGQGAYYYGYIF.

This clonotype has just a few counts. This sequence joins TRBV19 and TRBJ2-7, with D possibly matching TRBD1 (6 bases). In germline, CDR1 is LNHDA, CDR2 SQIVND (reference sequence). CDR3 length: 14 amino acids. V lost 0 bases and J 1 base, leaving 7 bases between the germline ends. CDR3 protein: CASSIDQGSYEQYF. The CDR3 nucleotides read TGTGCCAGTAGTATAGATCAGGGGTCCTACGAGCAGTACTTC. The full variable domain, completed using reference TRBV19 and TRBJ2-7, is DGGITQSPKYLFRKEGQNVTLSCEQNLNHDAMYWYRQDPGQGLRLIYYSQIVNDFQKGDIAEGYSVSREKKESFPLTVTSAQKNPTAFYLCASSIDQGSYEQYFGPGTRLTVT.

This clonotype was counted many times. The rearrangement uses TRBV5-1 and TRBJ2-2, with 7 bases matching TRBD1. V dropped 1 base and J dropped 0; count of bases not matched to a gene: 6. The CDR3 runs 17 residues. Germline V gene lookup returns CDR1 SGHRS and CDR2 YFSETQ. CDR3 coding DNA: TGCGCCAGCAGCTTGATTCCAGGGACAGCGAACACCGGGGAGCTGTTTTTT. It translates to CASSLIPGTANTGELFF.

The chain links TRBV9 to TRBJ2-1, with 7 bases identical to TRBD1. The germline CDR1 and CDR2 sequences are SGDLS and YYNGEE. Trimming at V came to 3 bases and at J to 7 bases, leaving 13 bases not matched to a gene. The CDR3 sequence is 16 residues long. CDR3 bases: TGTGCCAGCAGCGGGGCAGGGGGTATGGGTGGAAATGAGCAGTTCTTC. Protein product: CASSGAGGMGGNEQFF.

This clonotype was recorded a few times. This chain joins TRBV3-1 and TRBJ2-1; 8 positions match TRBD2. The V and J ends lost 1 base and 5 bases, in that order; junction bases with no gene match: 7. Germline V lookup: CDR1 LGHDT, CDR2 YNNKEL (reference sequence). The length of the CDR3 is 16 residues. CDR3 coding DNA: TGTGCCAGCAGCCAAGGGGAGGCGGGAGGAAACAATGAGCAGTTCTTC. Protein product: CASSQGEAGGNNEQFF.

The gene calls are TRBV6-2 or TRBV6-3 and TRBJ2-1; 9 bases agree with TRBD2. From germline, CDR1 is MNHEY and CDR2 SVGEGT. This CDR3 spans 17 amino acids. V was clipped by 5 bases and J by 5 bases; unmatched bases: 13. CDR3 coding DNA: TGTGCCAGCAGTGCCCCCCCTCCTAGCGGGACCAACAATGAGCAGTTCTTC. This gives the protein CASSAPPPSGTNNEQFF.

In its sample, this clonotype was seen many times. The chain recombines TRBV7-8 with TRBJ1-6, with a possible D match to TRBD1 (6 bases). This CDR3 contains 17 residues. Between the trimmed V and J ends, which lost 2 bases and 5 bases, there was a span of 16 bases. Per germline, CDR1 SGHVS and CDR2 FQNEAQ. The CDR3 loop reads CASSLWQLGDNNSPLHF. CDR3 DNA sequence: TGTGCCAGCAGCTTATGGCAACTGGGGGACAATAATTCACCCCTCCACTTT.

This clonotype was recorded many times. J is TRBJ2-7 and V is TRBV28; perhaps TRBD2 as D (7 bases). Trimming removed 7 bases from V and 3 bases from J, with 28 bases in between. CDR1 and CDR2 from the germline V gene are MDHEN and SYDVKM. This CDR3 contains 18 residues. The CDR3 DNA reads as TGTGCCAGCATTTCGGGAGGTGGGACAAACGCTGGGCGCTACGAGCAGTACTTC. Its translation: CASISGGGTNAGRYEQYF.

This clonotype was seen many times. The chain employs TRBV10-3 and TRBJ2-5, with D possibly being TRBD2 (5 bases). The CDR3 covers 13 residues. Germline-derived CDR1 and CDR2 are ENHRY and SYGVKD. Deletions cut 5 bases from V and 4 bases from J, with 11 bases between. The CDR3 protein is CAISHGELETQYF. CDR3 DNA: TGTGCCATCAGTCACGGGGAGTTAGAGACCCAGTACTTC.

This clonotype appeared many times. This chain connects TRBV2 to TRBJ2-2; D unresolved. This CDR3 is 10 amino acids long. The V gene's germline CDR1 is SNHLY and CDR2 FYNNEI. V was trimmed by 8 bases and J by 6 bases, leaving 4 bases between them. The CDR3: CASWSGELFF. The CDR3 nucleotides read TGTGCCAGCTGGTCCGGGGAGCTGTTTTTT.

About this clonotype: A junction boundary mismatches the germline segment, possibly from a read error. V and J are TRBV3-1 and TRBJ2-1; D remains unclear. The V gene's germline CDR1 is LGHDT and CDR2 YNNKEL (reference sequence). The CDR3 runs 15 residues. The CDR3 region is CASSQDLNSYNGQFF. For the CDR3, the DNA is TGTGCCAGCAGCCAAGATCTTAACTCCTACAATGGGCAGTTCTTC.

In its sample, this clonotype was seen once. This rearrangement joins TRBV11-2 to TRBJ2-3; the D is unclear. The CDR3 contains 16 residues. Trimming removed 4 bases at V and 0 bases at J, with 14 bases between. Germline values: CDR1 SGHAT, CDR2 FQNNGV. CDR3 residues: CASSWSLVASTDTQYF. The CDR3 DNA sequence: TGTGCCAGCAGCTGGAGTCTCGTGGCCAGCACAGATACGCAGTATTTT.

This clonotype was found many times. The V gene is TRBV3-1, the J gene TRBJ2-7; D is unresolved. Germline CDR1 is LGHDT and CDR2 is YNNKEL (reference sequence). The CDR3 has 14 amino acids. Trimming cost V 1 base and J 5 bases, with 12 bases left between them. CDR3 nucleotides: TGTGCCAGCAGCCAAGTTGCACTAAGTAACGAGCAGTACTTC. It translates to CASSQVALSNEQYF.

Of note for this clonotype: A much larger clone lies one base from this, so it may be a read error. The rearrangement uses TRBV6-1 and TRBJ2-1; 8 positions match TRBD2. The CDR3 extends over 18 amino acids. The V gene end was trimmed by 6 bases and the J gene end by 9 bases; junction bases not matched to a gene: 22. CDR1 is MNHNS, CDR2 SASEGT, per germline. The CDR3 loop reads CASSLSKRRYGLAPEQFF. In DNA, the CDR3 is TGTGCCAGCAGCTTAAGCAAACGTAGGTACGGACTAGCCCCTGAGCAGTTCTTC.

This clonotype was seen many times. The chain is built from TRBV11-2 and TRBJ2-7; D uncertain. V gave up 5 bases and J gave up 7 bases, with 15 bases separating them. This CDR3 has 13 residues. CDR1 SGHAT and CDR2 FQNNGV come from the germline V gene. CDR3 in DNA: TGTGCCAGCAGCCGCGGTGGCCAAGGGGAGCAGTACTTC. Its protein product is CASSRGGQGEQYF.

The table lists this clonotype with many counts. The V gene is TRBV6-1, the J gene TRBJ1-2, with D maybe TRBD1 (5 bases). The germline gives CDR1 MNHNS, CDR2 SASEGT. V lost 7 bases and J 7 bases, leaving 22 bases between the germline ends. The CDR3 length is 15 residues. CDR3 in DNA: TGTGCCAGCACTTCCTCGGAAGGGGTGTATCTTGGCTACACCTTC. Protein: CASTSSEGVYLGYTF.

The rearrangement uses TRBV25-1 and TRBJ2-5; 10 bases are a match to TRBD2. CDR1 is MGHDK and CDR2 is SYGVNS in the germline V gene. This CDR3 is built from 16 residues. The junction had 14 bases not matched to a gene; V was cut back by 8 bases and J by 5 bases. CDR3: CASREGASGSYETQYF. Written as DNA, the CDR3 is TGTGCCAGCCGGGAGGGGGCTAGCGGGAGTTATGAGACCCAGTACTTC.

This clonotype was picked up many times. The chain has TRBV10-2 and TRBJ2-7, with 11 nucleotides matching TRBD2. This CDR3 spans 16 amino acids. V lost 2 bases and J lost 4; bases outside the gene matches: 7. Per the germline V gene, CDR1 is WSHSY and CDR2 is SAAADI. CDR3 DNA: TGCGCCAGCAGTGAGCCAAGACTAGCGGGACATTACGAGCAGTACTTC. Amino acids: CASSEPRLAGHYEQYF.

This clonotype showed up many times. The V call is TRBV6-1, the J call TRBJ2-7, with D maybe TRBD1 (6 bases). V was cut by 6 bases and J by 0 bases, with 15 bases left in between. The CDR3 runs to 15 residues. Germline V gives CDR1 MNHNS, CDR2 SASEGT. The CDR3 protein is CASRSRDTISYEQYF. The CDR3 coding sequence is TGTGCCAGCAGAAGCCGGGACACAATCTCCTACGAGCAGTACTTC.